Listed here is a single TCR beta chain. This clone was observed a single time. The target of this receptor is not known. Within one base of it there is no much larger clone, and no base qualities were kept. The donors were included in the validation cohort of around 120 subjects, a group kept apart from the roughly 680-subject first cohort. This entry belongs to a study of cytomegalovirus exposure and HLA in healthy donors (TCRdb year 2017). For the study in its entirety: According to a later analysis, the approximately 120 validation repertoires were produced on the same platform as the approximately 600 repertoires of the first cohort. Along with the approximately 700-subject first cohort, a separate validation cohort of over a hundred different subjects was used. To predict cytomegalovirus infection status, the study brought together high-throughput TCR immunosequencing, statistical association of individual TCRs with disease status, and machine learning. The study aimed to test whether signatures of past pathogen exposure could be identified by cataloging public T cell receptors.

Receptor libraries were prepared by the immunoSEQ multiplex PCR assay. On the authors' methods: A statistical classification framework was built for diagnosing cytomegalovirus status from the catalog of TCR beta chain sequences. In its TCRdb copy, this immuneACCESS table keeps in-frame sequences only and misses some clones. Where compared with another copy, unresolved V genes explain less than half of these, and the others have no known cause. V, J and clone size are taken as reported in that table, and D and trimming were inferred from the DNA itself. In this sample the table shows approximately 280,000 clones, about 86% of which occur a single time. Approximately 1% of the sample goes to the ten largest clones. V and J lose 0 bases and 3 bases, and a span of 12 bases separates them. Reading from cysteine to phenylalanine, the CDR3 counts 16 amino acids. Just the 48-base CDR3 DNA is kept, in frame starting at base 1. CDR1 and CDR2, per the germline V gene, are SGHRS and YFSETQ.

The paper as a whole reports these results and caveats: A later analysis lacked HLA typing for the validation cohort, so it scored co-occurrence in that cohort across all 110 or so repertoires. Of the cluster scores, about 94% were above 0 in a later analysis, which found that TCRs clustered in the first cohort also tended to co-occur in the 95 to 150 validation repertoires. In vitro tests confirmed that a few of the cytomegalovirus-associated TCR beta chains recognize cytomegalovirus antigens. The study listed approximately 150 TCR beta chains as associated with cytomegalovirus. The classifier was reported to diagnose cytomegalovirus status with high specificity and sensitivity in both the original cohort and the validation cohort. According to the authors, the approach could potentially be generalized to other disease states and immunological phenotypes. While some public TCRs were present in many individuals, most TCR sequences turned up only very rarely across donors.

Sequenced: PBMCs. The sequence is built from TRBV5-1 and TRBJ2-2, with an unclear D gene assignment. The sequence derives from a woman aged 18-29 years in good health and CMV-seronegative. The nucleotide sequence reads TGCGCCAGCAGCTTGGTTGGCAGGATCGACACCGGGGAGCTGTTTTTT. Translated, it reads CASSLVGRIDTGELFF.